The clone carrying this TCR beta chain was detected a few times. The sample comes from a study of patients and donors after allogeneic stem cell transplantation. TCRdb analysed the RT-PCR reads with MiXCR anew, one entry per CDR3 protein. The repertoire holds roughly 960,000 distinct CDR3 sequences, with under 20% as singletons. CDR1 is DFQATT, CDR2 SNEGSKA, per germline (reference sequence). The trim removed 0 bases at V and 6 bases at J, leaving 5 bases unmatched. The CDR3 is made up of 14 amino acids. The source of this sequence is a human donor who was either an allogeneic HSCT recipient or a stem cell or donor lymphocyte infusion donor (not recorded which). It is not recorded whose cells these are; they may come from a transplant donor. The sample taken for sequencing was blood, either unsorted or a sorted T cell fraction (not recorded which). The chain joins TRBV20-1 to TRBJ1-2; 9 nucleotides align to TRBD1. In DNA, the CDR3 is TGCAGTGCTAGAGAATACAGGGGGCAGGATGGCTACACCTTC. Protein product: CSAREYRGQDGYTF.